This T cell receptor (beta chain) derives from a study of T cell responses to AZD1222 COVID-19 vaccine. Clones were read by immunoSEQ multiplex PCR, and TCRdb kept only the in-frame ones, dropping some. This sample has 140,000 to 150,000 clones; about 82% occur once, and the top ten carry approximately 5.4%. The sequence came from an adult who received the AZD1222 COVID-19 vaccine. The input for sequencing was peripheral blood, taken 28 days after the second AZD1222 dose.

CDR3 sequence: CASSLGTRGNTIYF. The CDR3 DNA sequence: TGTGCCAGTAGTCTCGGGACGAGGGGAAACACCATATATTTT. The chain couples TRBV19 to TRBJ1-3; D perhaps matches TRBD1 (5 bases). The CDR3 is 14 residues long. Trimming left V 5 bases short and J 4 bases short, with 12 bases between. Germline CDR1 and CDR2: LNHDA and SQIVND (reference sequence).